A selection of T cell receptor beta chains follows, all from one sample in a study of blood T cells in healthy people across ages. TCRdb ran MiXCR on the 5' RACE reads and lists one entry per CDR3 protein. The table has about 800,000 distinct CDR3 sequences, 58% seen once. The sequencing input was blood. These receptors all stem from a young man in good health. Each CDR3 is given with its conserved first and last residue. D genes are given only for firm matches. Clone size appears in some rows only: once, few, many, or a class for an expanded clone.

>TRBJ2-1|TRBD2|TRBV7-2|.
CASSLLAGGKSPWNEQFF
TGTGCCAGCAGCTTACTAGCGGGGGGTAAGTCCCCATGGAATGAGCAGTTCTTC
>TRBJ2-5|TRBD1|TRBV6-2/TRBV6-3|few
CASSTYRGETQYF
TGTGCCAGCAGTACCTACAGGGGAGAGACCCAGTACTTC
>TRBJ2-1|.|TRBV12-3/TRBV12-4|.
CASRPRADPVNEQFF
TGTGCCAGCAGACCCCGGGCAGATCCAGTCAATGAGCAGTTCTTC
>TRBJ2-5|.|TRBV13|.
CASSWLHGSSQETQYF
TGTGCCAGCAGCTGGCTACATGGTTCTTCTCAAGAGACCCAGTACTTC
>TRBJ2-7|TRBD2|TRBV29-1|many
CSVVSSGRSYEQYF
TGCAGCGTTGTCAGTAGCGGGAGATCCTACGAGCAGTACTTC
>TRBJ2-7|TRBD2|TRBV7-2|few
CASSSRDPREGYEQYF
TGTGCCAGCAGCTCCCGGGACCCACGGGAGGGGTACGAGCAGTACTTC
>TRBJ1-5|.|TRBV6-2/TRBV6-3|.
CASSSLGAGQPQHF
TGTGCCAGCAGCAGCCTTGGGGCTGGTCAGCCCCAGCATTTT
>TRBJ2-5|.|TRBV20-1|many
CSARAPGLVGPQETQYF
TGCAGTGCTAGGGCTCCCGGACTTGTTGGGCCCCAAGAGACCCAGTACTTC
>TRBJ2-7|TRBD2|TRBV7-2|once
CASSLLTSGRGTYEQYF
TGTGCCAGCAGCTTATTGACTAGCGGGAGGGGGACCTACGAGCAGTACTTC
>TRBJ1-1|TRBD1|TRBV3-1|.
CASSADPTGNKAFF
TGTGCCAGCAGCGCAGACCCGACAGGGAACAAAGCTTTCTTT
>TRBJ2-1|TRBD2|TRBV7-2|few
CASSSHGTSYNEQFF
TGTGCCAGCAGCTCACACGGGACTAGCTACAATGAGCAGTTCTTC
>TRBJ1-5|.|TRBV7-9|few
CASSSLGAPEHF
TGTGCCAGCAGCTCATTGGGGGCTCCTGAGCATTTT
>TRBJ2-1|.|TRBV7-8|few
CASSSALRPNEQFF
TGTGCCAGCAGCTCCGCCCTTAGGCCCAATGAGCAGTTCTTC
>TRBJ1-1|.|TRBV3-1|.
CASSLGQSTEAFF
TGTGCCAGCAGCCTAGGACAGTCCACTGAAGCTTTCTTT
>TRBJ2-4|TRBD2|TRBV20-1|many
CSTVAGGSKNIQYF
TGCAGCACGGTAGCGGGAGGGTCGAAAAACATTCAGTACTTC
>TRBJ2-7|TRBD1|TRBV12-3/TRBV12-4|.
CARGTVNSSYEQYF
TGTGCCAGGGGGACAGTCAACAGCTCCTACGAGCAGTACTTC
>TRBJ2-7|.|TRBV7-2|.
CASSSRSDSYEQYF
TGTGCCAGCAGCTCCAGATCCGATTCCTACGAGCAGTACTTC
>TRBJ2-3|.|TRBV27|once
CASSLMVTDAQYF
TGTGCCAGCAGTTTAATGGTCACAGATGCGCAGTATTTT
>TRBJ2-1|.|TRBV5-5|few
CASSLNSGVSNEQFF
TGTGCCAGCAGCCTTAACTCTGGGGTCAGCAATGAGCAGTTCTTC
>TRBJ1-2|.|TRBV19|.
CASSIERDSADGYTF
TGTGCCAGTAGTATAGAACGCGACAGTGCGGATGGCTACACCTTC